This T cell receptor beta chain stems from a study of Ad26.COV2.S vaccination and SARS-CoV-2 variants. For the study at large: Intramuscular Ad26.COV2.S at 5x10^10 or 1x10^11 viral particles.

A note on this clone: Antigen unknown.

Produced via immunoSEQ multiplex PCR; TCRdb's table is partial and in-frame only. The sample has about 440,000 clones, around 90% seen once. Treatment meaning: around 19 received Ad26.COV2.S at low or high dose, single or two shots; about 5 received placebo; per-sample allocation not given. After the first vaccine or placebo injection, samples were drawn on day 63. The CDR3 spans 15 residues. Germline values: CDR1 SGHTA, CDR2 FQGNSA. Deletions cut 5 bases from V and 7 bases from J, with 18 bases between. Study-level points and caveats: Vaccine and placebo recipients had similar non-spike TCR breadth. Reportedly, spike-specific CD8+ and CD4+ T cell responses achieved substantial breadth once vaccination had taken place.

The receptor was derived from a person aged 18-65 years who received the Ad26.COV2.S COVID-19 vaccine or a placebo. The material was peripheral blood, obtained in a trial of Ad26.COV2.S vaccine versus placebo. V and J are TRBV7-2 and TRBJ1-5, with D possibly matching TRBD1 (6 bases). CDR3 loop: CASSPTQGANQPQHF. DNA of the CDR3: TGTGCCAGCAGCCCGACACAGGGCGCAAACCAGCCCCAGCATTTT.